Included here is one T cell receptor beta chain sequence, with context. The CDR3 contains 13 residues. V lost 0 bases, J lost 7 bases, and 9 bases lay in between. Per the germline V gene, CDR1 is MNHNY and CDR2 is SVGAGI (reference sequence). The protocol was immunoSEQ multiplex PCR, while the TCRdb copy is restricted to in-frame clones and leaves out a portion. The data contain roughly 73,000 clones, about 87% of them singletons. This record belongs to a study of control samples from healthy donors and cancer patients. The receptor was derived from a man in his fifties or sixties in good health. Material for sequencing was blood. The rearrangement joins TRBV6-6 to TRBJ1-2; a weak D match, TRBD1 (5 bases). CDR3 nucleotides: TGTGCCAGCAGTTACTCAAGGGACGCTGGCTACACCTTC. Translating it yields CASSYSRDAGYTF.